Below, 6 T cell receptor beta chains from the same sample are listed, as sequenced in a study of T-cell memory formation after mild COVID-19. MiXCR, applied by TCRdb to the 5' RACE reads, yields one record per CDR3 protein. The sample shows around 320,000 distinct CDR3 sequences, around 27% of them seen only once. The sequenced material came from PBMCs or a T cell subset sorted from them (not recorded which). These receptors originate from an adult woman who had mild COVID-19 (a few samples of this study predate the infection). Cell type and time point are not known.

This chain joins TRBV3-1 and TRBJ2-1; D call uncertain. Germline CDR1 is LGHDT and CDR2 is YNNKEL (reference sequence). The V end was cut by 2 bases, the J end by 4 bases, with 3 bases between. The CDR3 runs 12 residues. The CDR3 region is CASSQRYNEQFF. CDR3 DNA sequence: TGTGCCAGCAGCCAACGATACAATGAGCAGTTCTTC.

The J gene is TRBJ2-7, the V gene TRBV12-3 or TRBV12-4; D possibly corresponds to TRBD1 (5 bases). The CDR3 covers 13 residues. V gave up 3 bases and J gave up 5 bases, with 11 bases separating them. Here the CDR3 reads CASSFWSGNEQYF. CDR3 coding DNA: TGTGCCAGCAGTTTTTGGTCAGGGAACGAGCAGTACTTC.

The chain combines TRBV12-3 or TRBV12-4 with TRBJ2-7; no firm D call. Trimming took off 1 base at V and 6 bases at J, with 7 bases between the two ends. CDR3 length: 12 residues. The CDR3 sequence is CASSLDPREQYF. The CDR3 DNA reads TGTGCCAGCAGTTTAGATCCCCGCGAGCAGTACTTC.

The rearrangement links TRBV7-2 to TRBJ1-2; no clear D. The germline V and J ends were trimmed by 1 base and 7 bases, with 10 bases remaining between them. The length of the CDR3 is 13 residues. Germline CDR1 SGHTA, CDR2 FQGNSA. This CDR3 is CASSLVWGGGYTF. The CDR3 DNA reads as TGTGCCAGCAGCTTAGTGTGGGGAGGTGGCTACACCTTC.

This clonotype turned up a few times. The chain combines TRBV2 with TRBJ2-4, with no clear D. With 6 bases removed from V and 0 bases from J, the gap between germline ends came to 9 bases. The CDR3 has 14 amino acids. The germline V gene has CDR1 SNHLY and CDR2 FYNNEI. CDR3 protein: CASRHNLAKNIQYF. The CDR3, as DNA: TGTGCCAGCAGGCATAATTTAGCCAAAAACATTCAGTACTTC.

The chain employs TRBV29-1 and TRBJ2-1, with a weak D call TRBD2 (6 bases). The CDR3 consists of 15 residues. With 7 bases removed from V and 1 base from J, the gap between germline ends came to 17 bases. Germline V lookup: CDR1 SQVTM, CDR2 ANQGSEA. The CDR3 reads CSAQRERASYNEQFF. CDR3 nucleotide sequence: TGCAGCGCCCAGAGAGAGCGGGCGTCCTACAATGAGCAGTTCTTC.